This T cell receptor (beta chain) was recorded in a study of blood T cell repertoires in COVID-19. Whole-study context: Samples representing acute and convalescent COVID-19 were sourced from the United States, Italy and Spain. Nucleic acid was either cDNA or gDNA, and it came from T cells, B-cell-depleted T cells, or PBMCs.

Seattle participants joined during active infection and were tracked over time. In the source study's methods: Scientists estimated how many nucleated cells there were by amplifying reference gene primers. Sequencing was performed with immunoSEQ multiplex PCR; in TCRdb, only in-frame clones are kept and a portion is missing. V, J and clone size are taken as reported in that table, and D and trimming were inferred from the DNA itself. The sample shows around 180,000 clones, around 85% of them seen only once. Between the trimmed V and J ends, which lost 2 bases and 5 bases, there was a span of 15 bases. This CDR3 has 15 amino acids. The V gene's germline CDR1 is MNHNS and CDR2 SASEGT. This clone was found once.

The chain links TRBV6-1 to TRBJ2-5, with unresolved D. Sequences were obtained from peripheral blood. The origin of this receptor is a man aged 80 or over with COVID-19, enrolled during active disease. CDR3 residues: CASSESWQRSETQYF. CDR3 sequence (DNA): TGTGCCAGCAGTGAATCTTGGCAGCGTTCCGAGACCCAGTACTTC.